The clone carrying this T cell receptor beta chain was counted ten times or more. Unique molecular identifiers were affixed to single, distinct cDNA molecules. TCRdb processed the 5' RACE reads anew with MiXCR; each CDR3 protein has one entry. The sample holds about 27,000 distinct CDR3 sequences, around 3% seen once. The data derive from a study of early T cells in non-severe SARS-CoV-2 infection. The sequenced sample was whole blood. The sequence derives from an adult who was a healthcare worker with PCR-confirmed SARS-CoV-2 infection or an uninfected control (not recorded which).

The CDR3 reads CASSSRTGDGTDTQYF. In nucleotides, the CDR3 is TGTGCCAGCAGCTCACGGACGGGGGATGGCACAGATACGCAGTATTTT. The chain uses TRBV7-8 and TRBJ2-3; D may be TRBD2 (6 bases). V was cut by 4 bases and J by 1 base, with 15 bases left in between. The CDR3 consists of 16 residues. CDR1 SGHVS and CDR2 FQNEAQ come from the germline V gene. Full variable domain (remainder filled in from reference TRBV7-8 and TRBJ2-3): GAGVSQSPRYKVAKRGQDVALRCDPISGHVSLFWYQQALGQGPEFLTYFQNEAQLDKSGLPSDRFFAERPEGSVSTLKIQRTQQEDSAVYLCASSSRTGDGTDTQYFGPGTRLTVL.